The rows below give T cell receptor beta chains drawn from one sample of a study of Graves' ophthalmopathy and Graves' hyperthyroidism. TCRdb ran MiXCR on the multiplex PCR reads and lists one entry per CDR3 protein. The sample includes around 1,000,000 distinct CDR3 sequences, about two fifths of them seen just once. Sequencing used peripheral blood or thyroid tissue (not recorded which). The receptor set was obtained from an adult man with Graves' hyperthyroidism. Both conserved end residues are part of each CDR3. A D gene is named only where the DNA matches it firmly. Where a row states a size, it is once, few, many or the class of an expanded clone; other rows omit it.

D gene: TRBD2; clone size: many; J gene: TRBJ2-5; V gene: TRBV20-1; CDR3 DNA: TGCAGTGCTAGCACCTCTAGCGGGGACGGAGAGACCCAGTACTTC; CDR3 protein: CSASTSSGDGETQYF
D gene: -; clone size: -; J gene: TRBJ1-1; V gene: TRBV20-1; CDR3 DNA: TGCAGTGCTAGAGATAAGCTTTACACTGAAGCTTTCTTT; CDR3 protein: CSARDKLYTEAFF
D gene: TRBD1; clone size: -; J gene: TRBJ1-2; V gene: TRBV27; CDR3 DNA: TGTGCCAACTCCACCGGGACAGAGGGCGGCTACACCTTC; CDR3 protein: CANSTGTEGGYTF
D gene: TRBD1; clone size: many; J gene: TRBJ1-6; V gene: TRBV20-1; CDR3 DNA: TGCAGTGCTACCAGGGGGACGGTTAATTCACCCCTCCACTTT; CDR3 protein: CSATRGTVNSPLHF
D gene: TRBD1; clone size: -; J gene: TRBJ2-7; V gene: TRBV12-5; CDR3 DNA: TGTGCTAGTGGTTTGGGCACCGGGACAGCCTACGAGCAGTACTTC; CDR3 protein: CASGLGTGTAYEQYF
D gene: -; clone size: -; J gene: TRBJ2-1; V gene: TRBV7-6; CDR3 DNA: TGTGCCAGCAGCGGGAGAGGCTCTTCCTTCGGCGGTGAGCAGTTCTTC; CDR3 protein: CASSGRGSSFGGEQFF
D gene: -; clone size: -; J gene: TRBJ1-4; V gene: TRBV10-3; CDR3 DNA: TGTGCCACCAGGGGAGGGATTGATGAAAAACTGTTTTTT; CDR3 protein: CATRGGIDEKLFF
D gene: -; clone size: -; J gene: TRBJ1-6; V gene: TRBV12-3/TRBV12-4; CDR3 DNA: TGTGCCAGCAGTGAACTCAGGGCAGGTTCACCCCTCCACTTT; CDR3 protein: CASSELRAGSPLHF
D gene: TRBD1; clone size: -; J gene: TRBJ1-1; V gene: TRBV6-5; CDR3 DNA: TGTGCCAGCAGCGGAGGACAGGGTCTGAACACTGAAGCTTTCTTT; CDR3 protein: CASSGGQGLNTEAFF
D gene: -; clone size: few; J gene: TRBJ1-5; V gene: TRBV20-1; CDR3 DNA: TGCAGTGCTAGTCCCCTCCTCCCCATAAATCAGCCCCAGCATTTT; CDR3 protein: CSASPLLPINQPQHF
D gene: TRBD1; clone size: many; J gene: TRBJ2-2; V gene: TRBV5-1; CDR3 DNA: TGCGCCAGCAGCGTGCCGGGACAGGGCGTGCGCGGGGAGCTGTTTTTT; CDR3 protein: CASSVPGQGVRGELFF
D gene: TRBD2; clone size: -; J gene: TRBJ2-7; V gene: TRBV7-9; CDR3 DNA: TGTGCCAGCAGCCACTTCGGGACTATACGCGAGCAGTACTTC; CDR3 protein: CASSHFGTIREQYF
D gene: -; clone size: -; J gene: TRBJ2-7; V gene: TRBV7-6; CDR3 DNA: TGTGCCAGCAGCCCCTACGGGGGACACTCCGCTTACTCCTACGAGCAGTACTTC; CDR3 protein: CASSPYGGHSAYSYEQYF
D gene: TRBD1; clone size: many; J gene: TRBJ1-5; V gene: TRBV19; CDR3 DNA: TGTGCCAGTAGTATCGTGTGGGACAGTTGGAACAATCAGCCCCAGCATTTT; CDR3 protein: CASSIVWDSWNNQPQHF
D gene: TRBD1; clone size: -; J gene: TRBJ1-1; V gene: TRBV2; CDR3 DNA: TGTGCCAGCAAGGCAGGACAGGGTTTCACTGAAGCTTTCTTT; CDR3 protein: CASKAGQGFTEAFF
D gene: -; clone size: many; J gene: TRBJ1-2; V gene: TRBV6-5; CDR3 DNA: TGTGCCAGCAGCGCTTCCCGGGTGGGTGGCTACACCTTC; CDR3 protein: CASSASRVGGYTF
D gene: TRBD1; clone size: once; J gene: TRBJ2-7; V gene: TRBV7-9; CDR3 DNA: TGTGCCAGCAGCTTACCTATAGGACAGGGGCCCTACGAGCAGTACTTC; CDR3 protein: CASSLPIGQGPYEQYF
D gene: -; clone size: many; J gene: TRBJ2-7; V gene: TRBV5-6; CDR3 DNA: TGTGCCAGCAGCCTGACAGGACTCGCCTACGAGCAGTACTTC; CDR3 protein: CASSLTGLAYEQYF
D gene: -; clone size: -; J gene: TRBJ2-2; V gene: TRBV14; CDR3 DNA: TGTGCCAGCAGCCAAGAGGACCTTGGTCTGACCGGGGAGCTGTTTTTT; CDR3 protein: CASSQEDLGLTGELFF
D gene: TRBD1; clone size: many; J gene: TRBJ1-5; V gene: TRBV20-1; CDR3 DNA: TGCAGTGCTAGACCCCCATGGAGGGGGCGGAGCAATCAGCCCCAGCATTTT; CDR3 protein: CSARPPWRGRSNQPQHF
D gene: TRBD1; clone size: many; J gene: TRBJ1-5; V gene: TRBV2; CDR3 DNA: TGTGCCAGCAGTGAGGGACAGCCTAGTAAGCCCCAGCATTTT; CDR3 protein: CASSEGQPSKPQHF
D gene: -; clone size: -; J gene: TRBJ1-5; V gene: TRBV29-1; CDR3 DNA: TGCAGCGTGGAATCGATAGCGGGTCAGCCCCAGCATTTT; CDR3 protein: CSVESIAGQPQHF
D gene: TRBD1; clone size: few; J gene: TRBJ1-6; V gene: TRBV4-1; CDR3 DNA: TGCGCCAGCAGCCAAGAGGGACAGGTGGGTTCACCCCTCCACTTT; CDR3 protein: CASSQEGQVGSPLHF
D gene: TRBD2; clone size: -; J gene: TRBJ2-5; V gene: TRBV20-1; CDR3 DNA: TGCAGTGCTAGGGCGGGGGGGAGGAGGCCAAAGACCCAGTACTTC; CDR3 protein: CSARAGGRRPKTQYF
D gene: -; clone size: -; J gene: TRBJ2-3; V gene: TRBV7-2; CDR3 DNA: TGTGCCAGCAGCTTGGCAACCTTGTCGCGTAGGGCAGATACGCAGTATTTT; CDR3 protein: CASSLATLSRRADTQYF
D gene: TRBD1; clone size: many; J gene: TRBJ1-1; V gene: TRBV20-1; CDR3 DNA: TGCAGTGCCCCGGGACAGCGGAACACTGAAGCTTTCTTT; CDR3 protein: CSAPGQRNTEAFF
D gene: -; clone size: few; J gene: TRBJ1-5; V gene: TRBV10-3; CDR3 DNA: TGTGCCATCAGGACCGGGACCGCCGAAGGATCGGCCCAGCATTTT; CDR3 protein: CAIRTGTAEGSAQHF
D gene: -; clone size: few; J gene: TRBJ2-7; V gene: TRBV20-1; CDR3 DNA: TGCAGTGCCCGCCGGTTTCAGGGGTTGAGCGAGCAGTACTTC; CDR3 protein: CSARRFQGLSEQYF
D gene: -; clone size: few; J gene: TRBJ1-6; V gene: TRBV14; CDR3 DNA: TGTGCCAGCAGCCAACTCGGACAGAAAAATTCACCCCTCCACTTT; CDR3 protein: CASSQLGQKNSPLHF
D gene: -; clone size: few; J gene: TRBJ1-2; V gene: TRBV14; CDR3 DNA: TGTGCCAGCAGCCAAGTACAAGCCGGGACCAGGGAGCTCGGTGGCTACACCTTC; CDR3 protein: CASSQVQAGTRELGGYTF
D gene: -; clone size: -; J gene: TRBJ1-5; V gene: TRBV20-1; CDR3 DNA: TGCAGTGCTACTTGGGGGGCAGGCAATCAGCCCCAGCATTTT; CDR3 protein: CSATWGAGNQPQHF
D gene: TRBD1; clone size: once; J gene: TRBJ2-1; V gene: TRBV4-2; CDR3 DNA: TGTGCCAGCAGCCCGACGACAGGGAATGATGAGCAGTTCTTC; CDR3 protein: CASSPTTGNDEQFF
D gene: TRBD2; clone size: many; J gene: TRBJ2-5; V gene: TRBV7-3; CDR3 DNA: TGTGCCAGCAGCTTGGGACTAGCGAGGCAAGAGACCCAGTACTTC; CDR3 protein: CASSLGLARQETQYF
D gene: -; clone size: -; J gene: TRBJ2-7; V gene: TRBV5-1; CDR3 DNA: TGCGCCAGCAGCTTTAAAGGGCTTTTCGGCGAGCAGTACTTC; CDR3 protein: CASSFKGLFGEQYF
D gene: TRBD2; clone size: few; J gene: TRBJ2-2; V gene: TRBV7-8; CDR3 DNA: TGTGCCAGCAGCAAAAGCGGGAGGGCCACCGGGGAGCTGTTTTTT; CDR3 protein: CASSKSGRATGELFF
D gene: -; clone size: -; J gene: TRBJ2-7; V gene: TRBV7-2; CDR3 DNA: TGTGCCAGCAGTTGGGGTGAGTGGAACGAGCAGTACTTC; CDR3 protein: CASSWGEWNEQYF
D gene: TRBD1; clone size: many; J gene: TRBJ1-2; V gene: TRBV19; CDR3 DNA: TGTGCCAGTAGTTGGGACAGGGATGGCTACACCTTC; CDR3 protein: CASSWDRDGYTF
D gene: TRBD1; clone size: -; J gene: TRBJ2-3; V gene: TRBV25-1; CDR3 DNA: TGTGCCAGCAGTTTCCCCGGGACAGCCACAGATACGCAGTATTTT; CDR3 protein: CASSFPGTATDTQYF
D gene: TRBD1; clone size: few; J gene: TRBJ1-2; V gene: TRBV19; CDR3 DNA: TGTGCCAGTAGCACACCCGGGACAGGGGGCTATGGCTACACCTTC; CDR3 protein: CASSTPGTGGYGYTF
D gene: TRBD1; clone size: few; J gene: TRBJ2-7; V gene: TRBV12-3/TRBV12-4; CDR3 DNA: TGTGCCAGCAGTTTCGGTCAGGGGGTCTCGAAAGGTTACGAGCAGTACTTC; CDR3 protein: CASSFGQGVSKGYEQYF
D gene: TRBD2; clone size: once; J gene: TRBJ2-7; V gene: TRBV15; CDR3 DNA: TGTGCCACCAGCGGATCTAGCGGGCCCCGGGGCGAGCAGTACTTC; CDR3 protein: CATSGSSGPRGEQYF
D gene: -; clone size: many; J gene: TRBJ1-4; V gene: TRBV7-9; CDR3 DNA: TGTGCCAGCAGCTTGATCCTGGCAATGCATAATGAAAAACTGTTTTTT; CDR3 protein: CASSLILAMHNEKLFF